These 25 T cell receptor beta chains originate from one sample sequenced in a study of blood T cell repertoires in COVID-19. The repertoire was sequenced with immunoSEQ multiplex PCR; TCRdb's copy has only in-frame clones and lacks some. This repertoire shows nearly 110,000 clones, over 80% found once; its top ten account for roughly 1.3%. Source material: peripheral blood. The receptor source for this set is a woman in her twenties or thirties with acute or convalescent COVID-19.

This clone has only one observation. Here the CDR3 DNA reads TGTGCCAGCAACAACCGGGACAGGGATGAAAAACTGTTTTTT. Its translation is CASNNRDRDEKLFF. The chain links TRBV6-6 to TRBJ1-4, with TRBD1 matching 9 bases. This CDR3 has 14 amino acids. The ends lost 7 bases at V and 6 bases at J; junction bases unmatched: 6. Germline V gene data show CDR1 as MNHNY and CDR2 as SVGAGI (reference sequence).

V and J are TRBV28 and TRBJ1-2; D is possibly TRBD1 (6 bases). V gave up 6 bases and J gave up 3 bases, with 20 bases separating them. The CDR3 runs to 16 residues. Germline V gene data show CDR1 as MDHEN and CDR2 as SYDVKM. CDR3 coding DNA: TGTGCCAGCAGCCCACGGCTCAGGGGTACCCACTATGGCTACACCTTC. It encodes CASSPRLRGTHYGYTF.

As DNA, the CDR3 is TGTGCCAGCAGTTCAGGGGAATATGGCTACACCTTC. This sequence encodes CASSSGEYGYTF. The J gene is TRBJ1-2, the V gene TRBV6-2 or TRBV6-3; D possibly corresponds to TRBD1 (6 bases). The CDR3 contains 12 residues. The V gene lost 4 bases and the J gene lost 5 bases, with 8 bases spanning the gap. The germline V gene encodes CDR1 MNHEY and CDR2 SVGEGT.

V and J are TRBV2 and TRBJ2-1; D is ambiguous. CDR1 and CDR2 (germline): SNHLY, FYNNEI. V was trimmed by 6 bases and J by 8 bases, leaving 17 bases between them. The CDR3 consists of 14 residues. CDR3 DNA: TGTGCCAGCAGCCTAACCAGGCGTATGGATGAGCAGTTCTTC. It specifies CASSLTRRMDEQFF.

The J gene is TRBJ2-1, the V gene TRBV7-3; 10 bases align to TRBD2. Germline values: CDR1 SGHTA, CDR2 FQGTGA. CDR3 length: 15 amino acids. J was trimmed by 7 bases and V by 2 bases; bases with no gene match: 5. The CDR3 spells CASSLGVSGGNEQFF. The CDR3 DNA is TGTGCCAGCAGCTTAGGGGTTAGCGGGGGGAATGAGCAGTTCTTC.

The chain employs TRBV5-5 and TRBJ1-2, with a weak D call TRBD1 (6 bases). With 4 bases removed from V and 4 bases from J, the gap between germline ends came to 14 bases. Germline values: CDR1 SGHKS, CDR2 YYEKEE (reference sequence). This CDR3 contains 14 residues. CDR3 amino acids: CASSRDTGSYGYTF. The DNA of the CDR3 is TGTGCCAGCAGCAGAGATACAGGGTCCTATGGCTACACCTTC.

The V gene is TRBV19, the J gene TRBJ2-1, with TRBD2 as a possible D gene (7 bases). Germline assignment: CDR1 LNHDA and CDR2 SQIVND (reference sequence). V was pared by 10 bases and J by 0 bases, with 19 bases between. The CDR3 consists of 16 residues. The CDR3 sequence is CATGGLAANSYNEQFF. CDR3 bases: TGTGCCACCGGGGGGCTAGCGGCCAACTCCTACAATGAGCAGTTCTTC.

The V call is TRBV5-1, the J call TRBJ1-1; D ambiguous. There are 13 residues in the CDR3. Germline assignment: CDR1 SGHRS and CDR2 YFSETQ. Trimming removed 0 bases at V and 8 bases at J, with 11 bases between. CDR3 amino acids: CASSLGRRSEAFF. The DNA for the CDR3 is TGCGCCAGCAGCTTGGGAAGGCGGTCGGAAGCTTTCTTT.

The CDR3 DNA sequence: TGTGCCAGCAGTTACCGGGGAGGGGCGAGCACCGGGGAGCTGTTTTTT. It translates to CASSYRGGASTGELFF. The chain uses TRBV6-2 or TRBV6-3 and TRBJ2-2; 7 bases map to TRBD2. Germline CDR1 MNHEY, CDR2 SVGEGT. The CDR3 spans 16 residues. J was trimmed by 4 bases and V by 2 bases; bases with no gene match: 7.

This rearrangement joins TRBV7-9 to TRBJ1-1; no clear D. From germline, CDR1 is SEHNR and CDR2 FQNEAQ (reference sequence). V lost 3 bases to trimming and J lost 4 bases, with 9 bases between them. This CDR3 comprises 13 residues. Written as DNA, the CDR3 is TGTGCCAGCAGCTTCGCGGGCGGCACTGAAGCTTTCTTT. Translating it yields CASSFAGGTEAFF.

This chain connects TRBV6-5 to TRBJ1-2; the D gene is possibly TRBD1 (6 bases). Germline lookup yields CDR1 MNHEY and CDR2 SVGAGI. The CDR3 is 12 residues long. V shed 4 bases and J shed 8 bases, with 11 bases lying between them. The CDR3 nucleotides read TGTGCCAGCAGTTTCCGGGGGGGCGGCTACACCTTC. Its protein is CASSFRGGGYTF.

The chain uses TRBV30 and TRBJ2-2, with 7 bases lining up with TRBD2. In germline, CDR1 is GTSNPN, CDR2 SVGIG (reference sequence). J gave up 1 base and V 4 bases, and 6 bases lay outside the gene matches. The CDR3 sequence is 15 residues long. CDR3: CAWTDASGNTGELFF. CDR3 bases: TGTGCCTGGACAGATGCTAGCGGGAACACCGGGGAGCTGTTTTTT.

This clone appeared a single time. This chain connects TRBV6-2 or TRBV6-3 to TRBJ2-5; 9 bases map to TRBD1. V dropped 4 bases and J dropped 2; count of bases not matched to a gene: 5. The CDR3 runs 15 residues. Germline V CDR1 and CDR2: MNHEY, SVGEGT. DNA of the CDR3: TGTGCCAGCAGTTTCTTGACAGGGGGACAAGAGACCCAGTACTTC. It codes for CASSFLTGGQETQYF.

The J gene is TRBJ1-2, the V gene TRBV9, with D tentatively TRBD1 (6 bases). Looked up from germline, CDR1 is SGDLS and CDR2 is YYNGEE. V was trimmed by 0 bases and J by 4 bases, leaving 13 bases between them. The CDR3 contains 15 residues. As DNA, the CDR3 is TGTGCCAGCAGCGTAGGCCGAGACAGGCTCTATGGCTACACCTTC. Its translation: CASSVGRDRLYGYTF. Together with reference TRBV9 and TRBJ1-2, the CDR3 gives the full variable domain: DSGVTQTPKHLITATGQRVTLRCSPRSGDLSVYWYQQSLDQGLQFLIQYYNGEERAKGNILERFSAQQFPDLHSELNLSSLELGDSALYFCASSVGRDRLYGYTFGSGTRLTVV.

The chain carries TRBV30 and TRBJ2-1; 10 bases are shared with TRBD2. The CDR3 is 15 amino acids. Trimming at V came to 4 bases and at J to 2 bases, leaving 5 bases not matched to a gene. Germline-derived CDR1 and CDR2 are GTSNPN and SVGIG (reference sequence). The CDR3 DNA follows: TGTGCCTGGACAGGGACTAGCGAACCCTACAATGAGCAGTTCTTC. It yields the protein CAWTGTSEPYNEQFF.

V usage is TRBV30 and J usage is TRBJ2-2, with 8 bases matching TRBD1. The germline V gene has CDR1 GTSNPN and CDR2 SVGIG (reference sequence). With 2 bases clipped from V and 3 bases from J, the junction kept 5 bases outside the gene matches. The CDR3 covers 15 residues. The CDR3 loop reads CAWSPGQGDTGELFF. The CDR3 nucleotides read TGTGCCTGGAGTCCCGGACAGGGAGACACCGGGGAGCTGTTTTTT.

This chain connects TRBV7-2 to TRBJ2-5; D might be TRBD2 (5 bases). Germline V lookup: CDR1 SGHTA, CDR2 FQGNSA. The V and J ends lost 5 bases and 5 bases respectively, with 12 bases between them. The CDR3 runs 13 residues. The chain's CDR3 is CASSGTSGETQYF. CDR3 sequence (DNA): TGTGCCAGCAGCGGCACTAGTGGGGAGACCCAGTACTTC.

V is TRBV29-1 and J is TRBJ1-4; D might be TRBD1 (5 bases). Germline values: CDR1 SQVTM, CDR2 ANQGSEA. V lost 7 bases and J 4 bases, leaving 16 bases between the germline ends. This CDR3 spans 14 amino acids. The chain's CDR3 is CSATGPSFNEKLFF. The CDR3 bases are TGCAGCGCTACAGGCCCCTCGTTTAATGAAAAACTGTTTTTT.

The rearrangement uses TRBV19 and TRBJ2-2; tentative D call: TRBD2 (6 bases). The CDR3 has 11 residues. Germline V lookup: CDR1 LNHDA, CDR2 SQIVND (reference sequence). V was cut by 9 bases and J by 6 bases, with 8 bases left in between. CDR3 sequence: CASQRAGELFF. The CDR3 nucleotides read TGTGCCAGCCAGCGGGCCGGGGAGCTGTTTTTT. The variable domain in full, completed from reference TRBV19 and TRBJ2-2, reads DGGITQSPKYLFRKEGQNVTLSCEQNLNHDAMYWYRQDPGQGLRLIYYSQIVNDFQKGDIAEGYSVSREKKESFPLTVTSAQKNPTAFYLCASQRAGELFFGEGSRLTVL.

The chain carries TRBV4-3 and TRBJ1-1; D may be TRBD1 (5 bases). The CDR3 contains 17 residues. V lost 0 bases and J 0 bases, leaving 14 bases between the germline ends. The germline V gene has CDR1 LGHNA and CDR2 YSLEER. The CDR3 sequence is CASSQEQLRGVNTEAFF. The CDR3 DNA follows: TGCGCCAGCAGCCAAGAGCAACTCCGGGGGGTGAACACTGAAGCTTTCTTT.

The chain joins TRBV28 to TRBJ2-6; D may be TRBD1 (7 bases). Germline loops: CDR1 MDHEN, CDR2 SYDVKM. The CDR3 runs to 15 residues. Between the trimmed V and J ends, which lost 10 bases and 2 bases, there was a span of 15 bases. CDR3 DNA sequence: TGTGCCATCCGACAGGGAGGCGCTGGGGCCAACGTCCTGACTTTC. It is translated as CAIRQGGAGANVLTF.

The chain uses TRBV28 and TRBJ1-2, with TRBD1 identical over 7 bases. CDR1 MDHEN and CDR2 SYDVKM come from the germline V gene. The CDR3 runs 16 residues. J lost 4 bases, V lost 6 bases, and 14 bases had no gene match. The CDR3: CASRARRAGGFYGYTF. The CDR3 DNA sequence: TGTGCCAGCAGGGCGCGCCGGGCAGGGGGATTCTATGGCTACACCTTC.

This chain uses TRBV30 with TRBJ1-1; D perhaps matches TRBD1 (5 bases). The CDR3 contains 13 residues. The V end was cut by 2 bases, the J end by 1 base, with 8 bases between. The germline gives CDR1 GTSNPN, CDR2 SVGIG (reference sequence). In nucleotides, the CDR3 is TGTGCCTGGAGTCATAGGGGGAACACTGAAGCTTTCTTT. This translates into CAWSHRGNTEAFF.

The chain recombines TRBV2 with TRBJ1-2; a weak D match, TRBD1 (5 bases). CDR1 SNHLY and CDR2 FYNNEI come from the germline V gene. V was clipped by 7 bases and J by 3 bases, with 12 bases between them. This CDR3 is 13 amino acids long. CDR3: CASKGVADYGYTF. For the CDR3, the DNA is TGTGCCAGCAAAGGGGTGGCGGACTATGGCTACACCTTC.

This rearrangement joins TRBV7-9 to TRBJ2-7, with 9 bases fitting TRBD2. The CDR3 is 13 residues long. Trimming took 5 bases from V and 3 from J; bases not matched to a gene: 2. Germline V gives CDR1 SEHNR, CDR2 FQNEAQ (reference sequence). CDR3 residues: CASSSGRIYEQYF. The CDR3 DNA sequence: TGTGCCAGCAGCAGCGGGAGGATCTACGAGCAGTACTTC. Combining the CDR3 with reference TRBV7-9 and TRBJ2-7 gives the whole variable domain DTGVSQNPRHKITKRGQNVTFRCDPISEHNRLYWYRQTLGQGPEFLTYFQNEAQLEKSRLLSDRFSAERPKGSFSTLEIQRTEQGDSAMYLCASSSGRIYEQYFGPGTRLTVT.